Below, 25 T cell receptor beta chains from the same sample are listed, as sequenced in a study of blood T cell repertoires in COVID-19 (dated by TCRdb to the early 2020s). Library construction relied on the immunoSEQ multiplex PCR assay. TCRdb mirrors the immuneACCESS table, restricted to in-frame sequences. Some clones are absent from its copies; in checked studies, under half trace to an unresolved V gene, and the reason for the others is unknown. The sample table shows 150,000 to 180,000 clones, and approximately 86% are seen once. Of the sample, under 0.8% is held by the ten largest clones. Sequenced: peripheral blood. Receptor source: a man aged 60-69 years with COVID-19, enrolled during active disease.

This rearrangement joins TRBV5-1 to TRBJ2-3; 8 bases agree with TRBD2. The CDR3 contains 15 residues. The trim removed 4 bases at V and 6 bases at J, leaving 10 bases unmatched. CDR1 SGHRS and CDR2 YFSETQ come from the germline V gene. This CDR3 is CASSLRGLEGDTQYF. The CDR3, as DNA: TGCGCCAGCAGCCTCCGGGGACTAGAGGGGGATACGCAGTATTTT.

This chain joins TRBV11-1 and TRBJ2-1; D may be TRBD1 (6 bases). The CDR3 has 16 residues. Germline V gives CDR1 SGHAT, CDR2 FQDESV (reference sequence). V was pared by 3 bases and J by 7 bases, with 19 bases between. The CDR3 bases are TGTGCCAGCAGCTTTTTGGGGACAAGGGGTCGAAATGAGCAGTTCTTC. It encodes CASSFLGTRGRNEQFF.

The rearrangement joins TRBV9 to TRBJ2-2; D is undetermined. Germline V gene data show CDR1 as SGDLS and CDR2 as YYNGEE. V lost 0 bases, J lost 0 bases, and 9 bases lay in between. The CDR3 has 16 residues. In DNA, the CDR3 is TGTGCCAGCAGCGTAGAAATAGCCTCGAACACCGGGGAGCTGTTTTTT. Residues: CASSVEIASNTGELFF.

The genes are TRBV3-1 (or the pseudogene TRBV3-2) and TRBJ2-6, with TRBD1 identical over 7 bases. Germline V gene lookup returns CDR1 LGHDT and CDR2 YNNKEL (reference sequence). CDR3 size: 16 residues. Trimming removed 3 bases from V and 0 bases from J; junction bases left unmatched: 2. The CDR3 is CASSHNRGSGANVLTF. Written as DNA, the CDR3 is TGTGCCAGCAGCCACAACAGGGGCTCTGGGGCCAACGTCCTGACTTTC.

V and J are TRBV3-1 (or the pseudogene TRBV3-2) and TRBJ1-5, with no clear D. The germline V and J ends were trimmed by 4 bases and 3 bases, with 13 bases remaining between them. The CDR3 is 15 amino acids. The germline CDR1 and CDR2 sequences are LGHDT and YNNKEL (reference sequence). CDR3 sequence (DNA): TGTGCCAGCAGCCCAACAGACGGCCCCAATCAGCCCCAGCATTTT. Translated: CASSPTDGPNQPQHF.

The chain couples TRBV7-2 to TRBJ2-2; D unclear. The germline V gene has CDR1 SGHTA and CDR2 FQGNSA. V was clipped by 2 bases and J by 5 bases, with 3 bases between them. The CDR3 covers 12 residues. This chain's CDR3 is CASSLRTGELFF. CDR3 bases: TGTGCCAGCAGCTTACGGACCGGGGAGCTGTTTTTT.

V is TRBV9 and J is TRBJ1-5; 7 bases are a match to TRBD1. This CDR3 is built from 15 residues. From germline, CDR1 is SGDLS and CDR2 YYNGEE. With 4 bases clipped from V and 4 bases from J, the junction kept 8 bases outside the gene matches. The CDR3 DNA follows: TGTGCCAGCAGCCCCCTCGGACAGGCTAATCAGCCCCAGCATTTT. Its protein product is CASSPLGQANQPQHF.

This chain uses TRBV5-1 with TRBJ2-1, with 7 bases that match TRBD1. The CDR3 covers 14 residues. The germline V gene has CDR1 SGHRS and CDR2 YFSETQ. The junction had 5 bases not matched to a gene; V was cut back by 4 bases and J by 4 bases. Here the CDR3 reads CASSIGQVYNEQFF. The CDR3 DNA reads TGCGCCAGCAGCATCGGACAGGTATACAATGAGCAGTTCTTC.

The rearrangement uses TRBV24-1 and TRBJ1-2, with D possibly being TRBD1 (6 bases). The V end was cut by 3 bases, the J end by 9 bases, with 19 bases between. Per the germline V gene, CDR1 is KGHDR and CDR2 is SFDVKD. The CDR3 covers 15 residues. CDR3 DNA: TGTGCCACCAGTGATAGCCGGGACACGCTTGATAGCTACACCTTC. Its protein is CATSDSRDTLDSYTF.

The chain links TRBV5-1 to TRBJ2-3; 11 bases line up with TRBD2. V shed 0 bases, J shed 4 bases, and the junction held 4 bases outside the gene matches. Germline-derived CDR1 and CDR2 are SGHRS and YFSETQ. The CDR3 contains 16 residues. The CDR3 region has the DNA TGCGCCAGCAGCTTGGAACCTAGCGGGAGGCCAGATACGCAGTATTTT. Its translation: CASSLEPSGRPDTQYF.

This rearrangement joins TRBV5-1 to TRBJ1-2; a possible D gene is TRBD1 (6 bases). CDR1 and CDR2 from the germline V gene are SGHRS and YFSETQ. V lost 1 base to trimming and J lost 0 bases, with 10 bases between them. The CDR3 sequence is 15 residues long. CDR3 residues: CASSLYDRSNYGYTF. In DNA form, the CDR3 reads TGCGCCAGCAGCTTGTACGACAGGTCTAACTATGGCTACACCTTC.

The chain combines TRBV5-1 with TRBJ2-5; D gene uncertain. The CDR3 is made up of 15 amino acids. Germline loops: CDR1 SGHRS, CDR2 YFSETQ. Trimming took off 0 bases at V and 2 bases at J, with 11 bases between the two ends. The CDR3 spells CASSLGFAVQETQYF. CDR3 DNA: TGCGCCAGCAGCTTGGGGTTTGCGGTTCAAGAGACCCAGTACTTC.

The gene calls are TRBV11-3 and TRBJ2-3; D is unclear. There are 13 residues in the CDR3. Germline CDR1 reads SGHNT; CDR2 reads YENEEA. V shed 3 bases and J shed 1 base, with 5 bases lying between them. CDR3 sequence: CASSFQGTDTQYF. The CDR3 DNA sequence: TGTGCCAGCAGCTTCCAGGGCACAGATACGCAGTATTTT.

The chain couples TRBV4-3 to TRBJ2-7, with D unclear. CDR1 is LGHNA and CDR2 is YSLEER in the germline V gene. The CDR3 has 15 amino acids. Trimming took 4 bases from V and 3 from J, leaving 16 bases between them. The CDR3 nucleotides read TGCGCCAGCAGCCCGCACTTAGATCCACGCTACGAGCAGTACTTC. Its protein product is CASSPHLDPRYEQYF.

The chain employs TRBV2 and TRBJ1-3; no reliable D call. Trimming took off 4 bases at V and 3 bases at J, with 10 bases between the two ends. Germline CDR1 reads SNHLY; CDR2 reads FYNNEI. The CDR3 length is 14 residues. CDR3 loop: CASSVAQVGNTIYF. The CDR3 DNA reads as TGTGCCAGCAGTGTCGCCCAGGTTGGAAACACCATATATTTT.

Of note for this clone: The junction and the germline gene differ at one end; a read error may be behind it. The genes are TRBV28 and TRBJ1-6; tentatively, D is TRBD1 (6 bases). The CDR3 consists of 13 residues. Germline V gene sequence: CDR1 MDHEN, CDR2 SYDVKM. CDR3 protein: CASSSTTKGVRYF. The CDR3 region has the DNA TGTGCCAGCAGTTCAACAACCAAGGGGGTGCGATACTTT.

The V and J genes are TRBV10-3 and TRBJ1-2; 8 bases are shared with TRBD1. V lost 7 bases and J lost 4; bases outside the gene matches: 11. The V gene's germline CDR1 is ENHRY and CDR2 SYGVKD. The length of the CDR3 is 15 residues. The CDR3, as DNA: TGTGCCATCACCCTGGACAGGGTCAAGAGCTATGGCTACACCTTC. Translated, it gives CAITLDRVKSYGYTF.

The chain is built from TRBV28 and TRBJ1-5; 11 bases match TRBD1. V dropped 2 bases and J dropped 0; count of bases not matched to a gene: 6. This CDR3 has 18 amino acids. CDR1 and CDR2 (germline): MDHEN, SYDVKM. CDR3 amino acids: CASSLGTGGSVSNQPQHF. In nucleotides, the CDR3 is TGTGCCAGCAGTTTAGGGACAGGGGGGTCCGTTAGCAATCAGCCCCAGCATTTT.

The chain recombines TRBV29-1 with TRBJ2-1; no reliable D call. The length of the CDR3 is 11 residues. The V gene's germline CDR1 is SQVTM and CDR2 ANQGSEA. Trimming pared 6 bases from V and 9 bases from J, leaving 12 bases between. The CDR3 sequence: CSVEKYSEQFF. The CDR3 bases are TGCAGCGTAGAGAAGTATAGTGAGCAGTTCTTC.

This chain joins TRBV7-9 and TRBJ2-7; unclear D gene. This CDR3 has 15 residues. The germline gives CDR1 SEHNR, CDR2 FQNEAQ (reference sequence). V lost 2 bases and J 1 base, leaving 12 bases between the germline ends. CDR3 sequence reads: CASSLRGGGSYEQYF. In DNA form, the CDR3 reads TGTGCCAGCAGCTTAAGAGGTGGCGGTTCCTACGAGCAGTACTTC.

The CDR3 protein is CASSQFEGWANVLTF. CDR3 nucleotide sequence: TGCGCCAGCAGCCAATTTGAGGGTTGGGCCAACGTCCTGACTTTC. The chain is built from TRBV4-1 and TRBJ2-6, with D perhaps TRBD2 (5 bases). The CDR3 runs to 15 residues. The V gene's germline CDR1 is MGHRA and CDR2 YSYEKL. V lost 2 bases to trimming and J lost 5 bases, with 10 bases between them.

This chain uses TRBV28 with TRBJ2-1, with TRBD1 as a possible D gene (7 bases). V shed 5 bases and J shed 0 bases, with 11 bases lying between them. Germline V gene data show CDR1 as MDHEN and CDR2 as SYDVKM. The CDR3 consists of 15 residues. The CDR3 sequence is CASSRGDSSYNEQFF. The CDR3 bases are TGTGCCAGCAGTCGCGGGGACAGCTCCTACAATGAGCAGTTCTTC.

The chain links TRBV19 to TRBJ1-3; D ambiguous. CDR3 size: 12 residues. From germline, CDR1 is LNHDA and CDR2 SQIVND (reference sequence). Trimming removed 2 bases from V and 3 bases from J, with 2 bases in between. The CDR3 region is CASSILGNTIYF. CDR3 nucleotide sequence: TGTGCCAGTAGTATACTTGGAAACACCATATATTTT.

This sequence joins TRBV11-3 and TRBJ2-7, with 8 nucleotides matching TRBD2. Germline V gene data show CDR1 as SGHNT and CDR2 as YENEEA. This CDR3 is built from 19 residues. Losses at the gene ends were 0 bases for V and 3 bases for J; bases not matched to a gene: 16. For the CDR3, the DNA is TGTGCCAGCAGCTTAGAATTCCCGAGCTCGTCCAGCGGGAGCTACGAGCAGTACTTC. Amino acid sequence: CASSLEFPSSSSGSYEQYF.

This chain links TRBV5-1 with TRBJ1-3; TRBD1 is a possible D gene (5 bases). V shed 7 bases and J shed 0 bases, with 11 bases lying between them. The CDR3 is made up of 14 amino acids. CDR1 is SGHRS, CDR2 YFSETQ, per germline. The CDR3 loop reads CASRTGSSGNTIYF. CDR3 DNA sequence: TGCGCCAGCCGCACAGGAAGCTCTGGAAACACCATATATTTT.